The following is a TCR beta chain sequence with its context. The antigen is not known. This CDR3 spans 14 amino acids. V dropped 5 bases and J dropped 7 bases, with 15 bases sitting between them. Per germline, CDR1 SGHVS and CDR2 FQNEAQ. Generated by immunoSEQ multiplex PCR, the TCRdb table keeps only in-frame clones and is missing some. The profile shows some 35,000 clones, about 93% of them singletons. These data belong to a study of monozygotic twins with cystic fibrosis. Study-wide points: Unrelated CF individuals shared fewer identical clonotypes than monozygotic CF twins. J usage was most co-twin-similar in 8 of 16 pairs, V in 13.

The sample consisted of blood. The J gene is TRBJ1-5, the V gene TRBV7-8; D is uncertain. The source of this sequence is a boy aged 2 to 10 with cystic fibrosis. The CDR3 loop is CASSGAGMGQPQHF. In DNA, the CDR3 is TGTGCCAGCAGCGGTGCGGGAATGGGGCAGCCCCAGCATTTT.